This T cell receptor beta chain came from a study of shared clonotypes between healthy human individuals. Execution of the assay was at deep level. TCRdb's table, derived via immunoSEQ multiplex PCR, lists solely in-frame clones and lacks some. The sample gives over a million clones, approximately 70% of which show up once; 1.5% is in the top ten. The CDR3 length is 13 residues. V lost 0 bases, J lost 6 bases, and 7 bases lay in between. Looked up from germline, CDR1 is SGHKS and CDR2 is YYEKEE (reference sequence). As for this clone: Additional DNA sequences in this sample encode the identical CDR3.

Source material: memory CD4+ T cells sorted from blood. Subset described: CD45RA-negative fraction. V usage is TRBV5-5 and J usage is TRBJ1-5; D unresolved. The TCR originated in a man in his late teens or twenties in good health. The chain's CDR3 is CASSLEGGQPQHF. In DNA, the CDR3 is TGTGCCAGCAGCTTGGAGGGCGGTCAGCCCCAGCATTTT.